Shown below are 7 T cell receptor beta chains from a single sample sequenced in a study of T cell responses to AZD1222 COVID-19 vaccine. Assay: immunoSEQ multiplex PCR; the TCRdb copy retains only in-frame clones and omits some. The sample lists about 84,000 clones, approximately 90% occurring once. Sequencing used peripheral blood, obtained 28 days after the second AZD1222 dose. Receptor source: an adult who received the AZD1222 COVID-19 vaccine.

The chain links TRBV2 to TRBJ2-1, with 10 bases aligning to TRBD2. The trim removed 3 bases at V and 4 bases at J, leaving 9 bases unmatched. Germline-derived CDR1 and CDR2 are SNHLY and FYNNEI. The CDR3 sequence is 17 residues long. Here the CDR3 reads CASSEDPGAGGYNEQFF. In DNA form, the CDR3 reads TGTGCCAGCAGTGAGGACCCGGGAGCGGGAGGGTACAATGAGCAGTTCTTC.

CDR3 sequence (DNA): TGTGCCAGCAGCCTCTCGGGAGTTCAGGATGAGCAGTTCTTC. Its protein product is CASSLSGVQDEQFF. The rearrangement joins TRBV11-3 to TRBJ2-1; D is possibly TRBD2 (6 bases). The CDR3 is 14 residues long. Trimming stripped 5 bases from V and 8 bases from J, with 16 bases between. Germline CDR1 is SGHNT and CDR2 is YENEEA.

The count of this clone is one. The chain couples TRBV1 to TRBJ1-5. TRBV1 is deemed a pseudogene. The CDR3 is 16 residues long. The CDR3 sequence is CTSSQVWVRGNQPQHF. Here the CDR3 DNA reads TGCACCAGCAGCCAAGTGTGGGTGAGAGGGAATCAGCCCCAGCATTTT.

This sequence joins TRBV5-1 and TRBJ2-3; D call uncertain. V dropped 0 bases and J dropped 8 bases, with 1 base sitting between them. The CDR3 consists of 10 residues. Germline V gene sequence: CDR1 SGHRS, CDR2 YFSETQ. The CDR3, as DNA: TGCGCCAGCAGCTTGGCTACGCAGTATTTT. Its protein is CASSLATQYF.

The chain uses TRBV24-1 and TRBJ2-3, with 15 positions matching TRBD2. Germline V gene data show CDR1 as KGHDR and CDR2 as SFDVKD. The CDR3 totals 20 residues. The V segment lost 1 base and the J segment 2 bases; nucleotides outside the gene matches: 9. The CDR3 region is CATSDFVLGLAGGDTDTQYF. CDR3 DNA: TGTGCCACCAGTGATTTCGTCTTGGGACTAGCGGGAGGCGACACAGATACGCAGTATTTT.

V gene TRBV5-1 combines with J gene TRBJ2-2, with 9 bases fitting TRBD2. This CDR3 comprises 18 residues. V was clipped by 0 bases and J by 1 base; unmatched bases: 7. Germline lookup yields CDR1 SGHRS and CDR2 YFSETQ. CDR3 in DNA: TGCGCCAGCAGCTTGGGCGGGGGGGGACCCTTGAACACCGGGGAGCTGTTTTTT. Residues: CASSLGGGGPLNTGELFF.

This clone appeared a few times. The chain links TRBV11-1 to TRBJ1-1; D possibly corresponds to TRBD1 (6 bases). CDR1 is SGHAT and CDR2 is FQDESV in the germline V gene (reference sequence). The CDR3 runs to 15 residues. The V end was cut by 8 bases, the J end by 3 bases, with 19 bases between. CDR3: CASGDYRVGDTEAFF. For the CDR3, the DNA is TGTGCCAGCGGCGACTACAGGGTGGGGGACACTGAAGCTTTCTTT. Combining the CDR3 with reference TRBV11-1 and TRBJ1-1 gives the whole variable domain EAEVAQSPRYKITEKSQAVAFWCDPISGHATLYWYRQILGQGPELLVQFQDESVVDDSQLPKDRFSAERLKGVDSTLKIQPAELGDSAMYLCASGDYRVGDTEAFFGQGTRLTVV.